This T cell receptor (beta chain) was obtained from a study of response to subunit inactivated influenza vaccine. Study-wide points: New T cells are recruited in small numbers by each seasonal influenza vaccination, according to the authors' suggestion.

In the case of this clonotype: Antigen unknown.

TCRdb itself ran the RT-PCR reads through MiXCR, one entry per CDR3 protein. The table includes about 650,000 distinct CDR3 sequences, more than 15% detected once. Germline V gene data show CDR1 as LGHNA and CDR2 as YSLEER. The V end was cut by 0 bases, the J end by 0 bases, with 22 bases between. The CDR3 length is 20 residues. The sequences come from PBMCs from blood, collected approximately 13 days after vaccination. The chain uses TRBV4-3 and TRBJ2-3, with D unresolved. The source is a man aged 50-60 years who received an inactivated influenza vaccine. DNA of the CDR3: TGCGCCAGCAGCCAAGAAGGTCGGTTTCCTGACGACCCTAGCACAGATACGCAGTATTTT. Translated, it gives CASSQEGRFPDDPSTDTQYF.